In this sample, the clone carrying this T cell receptor (beta chain) turned up many times. Its antigen is not known. Via MiXCR, TCRdb re-called the reads, giving one row per CDR3 protein. The sample consists of hundreds of thousands of distinct CDR3 sequences, 5% to 8.5% of them appearing once. The data belong to a study of T cell repertoires in cytomegalovirus infection. Whole-study results and caveats: Clonotypes of TCR beta that were HLA-C-restricted and CMV-specific dominated the ex vivo response.

Sequenced sample: PBMCs. The receptor was derived from a human donor in good health (CMV status not recorded). Some clones in this sample may be carry-over from other donors' samples.

CDR3 nucleotides: TGTGCCAGCAGCTTAGACCGGACAGCGTCCTCCTACAATGAGCAGTTCTTC. It codes for CASSLDRTASSYNEQFF. This rearrangement joins TRBV7-9 to TRBJ2-1; D possibly corresponds to TRBD1 (6 bases). The CDR3 consists of 17 residues. Trimming pared 1 base from V and 0 bases from J, leaving 13 bases between. Germline assignment: CDR1 SEHNR and CDR2 FQNEAQ (reference sequence).